The sequence of this T cell receptor (beta chain) was determined in a study of beta chain features in type 1 diabetes. General study findings and limits: All four CD4+ subsets of Type 1 diabetes patients contained TCRB CDR3s that were moderately but significantly shorter. A closer apparent resemblance between naive, central memory and Treg TCRB repertoires was seen in patients than in healthy donors. For type 1 diabetes patients, VDJ junctions showed fewer insertions and more deletions.

In all sorted populations, purity surpassed 95%. The CDR3 covers 14 residues. V lost 5 bases to trimming and J lost 5 bases, with 15 bases between them. Germline CDR1 SGHTA, CDR2 FQGNSA. The sequenced template was cDNA made from the entire isolated RNA. This table comes from immunoSEQ multiplex PCR, and its TCRdb copy is limited to in-frame clones, with some not included. The sample has almost 350,000 clones, around 9.7% seen once. This clone showed up just a few times. Its antigen is still unknown. The clonotype originates from a man aged 25 to 40 with type 1 diabetes. The sample taken for sequencing was central memory CD4+ T cells from blood. The chain employs TRBV7-2 and TRBJ2-5; D unresolved. The CDR3 nucleotides are TGTGCCAGCAGCGGCGTGCCCGTGGTGGAGACCCAGTACTTC. This translates into CASSGVPVVETQYF.